The 4 T cell receptor beta chains reported below all come from one sample, sequenced in a study of cytomegalovirus exposure and HLA in healthy donors. Primers for the PCR totalled 60 Vbeta and 13 Jbeta. Profiling relied on immunoSEQ multiplex PCR, and the TCRdb table lists in-frame clones only, not all of them. The sample lists 150,000 to 200,000 clones; 70% to 85% were seen once. Source material: PBMCs. The receptor source for this set is a male donor in good health and CMV-seronegative.

This chain links TRBV27 with TRBJ2-3, with D perhaps TRBD2 (6 bases). CDR3 length: 11 residues. Germline V gene lookup returns CDR1 MNHEY and CDR2 SMNVEV (reference sequence). Trimming took 6 bases from V and 8 from J, leaving 9 bases between them. CDR3 sequence reads: CASRRGGTQYF. In nucleotides, the CDR3 is TGTGCCAGCAGGCGGGGTGGTACGCAGTATTTT.

This clone was detected a few times. V is TRBV19 and J is TRBJ2-1, with D perhaps matching TRBD1 (5 bases). This CDR3 has 14 residues. Trimming removed 3 bases at V and 9 bases at J, with 15 bases between. Per germline, CDR1 LNHDA and CDR2 SQIVND (reference sequence). CDR3 in DNA: TGTGCCAGTAGTATCGGGTCGCAGGGCGGTGAGCAGTTCTTC. Encoded protein: CASSIGSQGGEQFF.

The CDR3 sequence: CASSVGQKETQYF. The CDR3 bases are TGTGCCAGCAGCGTTGGACAGAAAGAGACCCAGTACTTC. The V and J genes are TRBV9 and TRBJ2-5, with D perhaps matching TRBD1 (6 bases). This CDR3 spans 13 amino acids. V shed 2 bases and J shed 3 bases, with 8 bases lying between them. CDR1 SGDLS and CDR2 YYNGEE come from the germline V gene. Full variable domain (outside the CDR3, taken from reference TRBV9 and TRBJ2-5): DSGVTQTPKHLITATGQRVTLRCSPRSGDLSVYWYQQSLDQGLQFLIQYYNGEERAKGNILERFSAQQFPDLHSELNLSSLELGDSALYFCASSVGQKETQYFGPGTRLLVL.

The chain has TRBV6-5 and TRBJ1-2, with TRBD1 as a possible D gene (5 bases). From germline, CDR1 is MNHEY and CDR2 SVGAGI. The V and J ends lost 0 bases and 5 bases respectively, with 10 bases between them. The length of the CDR3 is 14 residues. The CDR3 DNA sequence: TGTGCCAGCAGTTACTCACAGGCACCTTATGGCTACACCTTC. Amino acids: CASSYSQAPYGYTF.